These 30 T cell receptor beta chains came from one sample sequenced in a study of blood T cells in healthy people across ages. Then a second PCR, running about 6 to 11 cycles, was carried out with a sample-barcoded 5' primer and a J-beta primer mix. TCRdb called the 5' RACE reads again in MiXCR, with one record for every CDR3 protein. This table holds about 1,500,000 distinct CDR3 sequences, approximately 42% found once. Sample: blood. The receptors were gathered from a woman aged 18-29 years in good health.

The chain combines TRBV29-1 with TRBJ2-1; 10 positions match TRBD1. From germline, CDR1 is SQVTM and CDR2 ANQGSEA. V lost 4 bases to trimming and J lost 7 bases; unmatched junction nucleotides: 4. This CDR3 spans 13 amino acids. CDR3 loop: CSVGRDRGNEQFF. As DNA, the CDR3 is TGCAGCGTTGGTCGGGACAGGGGAAATGAGCAGTTCTTC.

This clonotype was counted ten times or more. J is TRBJ2-1 and V is TRBV25-1; a possible D gene is TRBD1 (5 bases). This CDR3 has 15 amino acids. V was shortened by 1 base and J by 2 bases, with 9 bases between the two germline ends. Germline V lookup: CDR1 MGHDK, CDR2 SYGVNS. CDR3 DNA: TGTGCCAGCAGTGAATGGAAGGGGACCTACAATGAGCAGTTCTTC. It codes for CASSEWKGTYNEQFF.

The V gene is TRBV5-5, the J gene TRBJ2-5, with D tentatively TRBD1 (6 bases). Trimming removed 4 bases at V and 6 bases at J, with 10 bases between. CDR3 length: 12 amino acids. The germline V gene has CDR1 SGHKS and CDR2 YYEKEE (reference sequence). CDR3 DNA sequence: TGTGCCAGCAGCCCGGACAGCCAGACCCAGTACTTC. Amino acids: CASSPDSQTQYF.

V usage is TRBV5-8 and J usage is TRBJ2-6; D may match TRBD1 or TRBD2 (5 bases each). Germline-derived CDR1 and CDR2 are SGHTS and YDEGEE. There are 18 residues in the CDR3. Trimming left V 3 bases short and J 0 bases short, with 16 bases between. CDR3 nucleotides: TGTGCCAGCAGCTCCCCGGGACCCCGATCCTCTGGGGCCAACGTCCTGACTTTC. As protein: CASSSPGPRSSGANVLTF. The whole variable domain, filled in from reference TRBV5-8 and TRBJ2-6, reads EAGVTQSPTHLIKTRGQQATLRCSPISGHTSVYWYQQALGLGLQFLLWYDEGEERNRGNFPPRFSGRQFPNYSSELNVNALELEDSALYLCASSSPGPRSSGANVLTFGAGSRLTVL.

This rearrangement joins TRBV6-6 to TRBJ1-5; D call uncertain. The CDR3 is 13 residues long. With 7 bases removed from V and 5 bases from J, the gap between germline ends came to 12 bases. Germline V gives CDR1 MNHNY, CDR2 SVGAGI (reference sequence). The CDR3 nucleotides are TGTGCCAGCACTACGGCAGCAGATCAGCCCCAGCATTTT. This codes for CASTTAADQPQHF.

This clonotype was observed a handful of times. This chain connects TRBV7-9 to TRBJ2-1; unclear D gene. Trimming removed 3 bases from V and 0 bases from J, with 15 bases in between. There are 17 residues in the CDR3. Germline-derived CDR1 and CDR2 are SEHNR and FQNEAQ (reference sequence). In nucleotides, the CDR3 is TGTGCCAGCAGCTTTTGGCGCGGATTGAGCTCCTACAATGAGCAGTTCTTC. Its translation is CASSFWRGLSSYNEQFF.

V and J are TRBV27 and TRBJ1-5; the match to TRBD1 covers 8 bases. With 4 bases clipped from V and 0 bases from J, the junction kept 14 bases outside the gene matches. The CDR3 extends over 19 amino acids. CDR1 is MNHEY, CDR2 SMNVEV, per germline (reference sequence). Here the CDR3 DNA reads TGTGCCAGCAGTTACCCTAGTGGGACAGGTCTAGATAGCAATCAGCCCCAGCATTTT. Its translation: CASSYPSGTGLDSNQPQHF.

The rearrangement joins TRBV6-2 or TRBV6-3 to TRBJ1-1, with 8 bases fitting TRBD1. V trimming: 2 bases; J trimming: 4 bases; junction bases outside the gene matches: 6. This CDR3 spans 15 amino acids. Germline CDR1 reads MNHEY; CDR2 reads SVGEGT. CDR3 amino acids: CASSYGRGRVTEAFF. The CDR3 bases are TGTGCCAGCAGTTACGGCAGGGGGCGCGTCACTGAAGCTTTCTTT.

A few counts support this clonotype. The chain uses TRBV12-3 or TRBV12-4 and TRBJ1-6; 7 bases match TRBD1. This CDR3 contains 17 residues. With 4 bases clipped from V and 0 bases from J, the junction kept 6 bases outside the gene matches. The CDR3 reads CASSSGQKSSYNSPLHF. Here the CDR3 DNA reads TGTGCCAGCAGTTCGGGACAGAAGAGCTCCTATAATTCACCCCTCCACTTT.

The CDR3: CASSGWGRADTQYF. The CDR3, as DNA: TGTGCCAGCAGCGGTTGGGGGCGGGCAGATACGCAGTATTTT. This chain connects TRBV7-2 to TRBJ2-3; tentative D call: TRBD1 (6 bases). This CDR3 region has 14 residues. Per the germline V gene, CDR1 is SGHTA and CDR2 is FQGNSA. The germline V and J ends were trimmed by 5 bases and 4 bases, with 13 bases remaining between them. The full variable domain, completed using reference TRBV7-2 and TRBJ2-3, is GAGVSQSPSNKVTEKGKDVELRCDPISGHTALYWYRQSLGQGLEFLIYFQGNSAPDKSGLPSDRFSAERTGGSVSTLTIQRTQQEDSAVYLCASSGWGRADTQYFGPGTRLTVL.

This clonotype was found a few times. This chain connects TRBV11-1 to TRBJ1-2; possibly TRBD1 for D (5 bases). This CDR3 region has 13 residues. V was cut by 4 bases and J by 5 bases, with 11 bases left in between. Germline V gene lookup returns CDR1 SGHAT and CDR2 FQDESV (reference sequence). CDR3 residues: CASSSDGTYGYTF. CDR3 coding DNA: TGTGCCAGCAGCTCAGATGGGACGTATGGCTACACCTTC.

This chain links TRBV12-3 or TRBV12-4 with TRBJ1-2; D is unclear. V lost 6 bases and J 8 bases, leaving 16 bases between the germline ends. There are 13 residues in the CDR3. The CDR3 coding sequence is TGTGCCAGCAGCCAACCCCATGGGGAAGGCTACACCTTC. It codes for CASSQPHGEGYTF.

The CDR3 DNA reads as TGTGCCAGCAGCCAAGAGGCATGGGACAGTTTCTCTGGGGCCAACGTCCTGACTTTC. Amino acid sequence: CASSQEAWDSFSGANVLTF. The chain is built from TRBV3-1 and TRBJ2-6, with TRBD1 matching over 7 bases. The CDR3 spans 19 residues. The germline CDR1 and CDR2 sequences are LGHDT and YNNKEL (reference sequence). V gave up 0 bases and J gave up 0 bases; unmatched junction bases: 8.

This chain links TRBV2 with TRBJ2-3; 9 positions agree with TRBD1. Germline CDR1 SNHLY, CDR2 FYNNEI. Germline trimming cut 4 bases from V and 0 bases from J; bases unmatched to any gene: 14. The CDR3 covers 19 residues. In DNA, the CDR3 is TGTGCCAGCAGTGGGTTTACTATCGGCGGGACAGGGAGCACAGATACGCAGTATTTT. The encoded protein is CASSGFTIGGTGSTDTQYF.

This clonotype was counted only a few times. The chain links TRBV4-1 to TRBJ1-1, with 8 bases matching TRBD1. The length of the CDR3 is 17 residues. The V gene end was trimmed by 0 bases and the J gene end by 0 bases; junction bases not matched to a gene: 6. Germline V gene data show CDR1 as MGHRA and CDR2 as YSYEKL. This CDR3 reads CASSQDRGQDMNTEAFF. CDR3 nucleotide sequence: TGCGCCAGCAGCCAAGATCGGGGACAGGACATGAACACTGAAGCTTTCTTT.

This sequence joins TRBV5-1 and TRBJ2-7; 7 bases align to TRBD1. CDR1 SGHRS and CDR2 YFSETQ come from the germline V gene. V shed 4 bases and J 1 base; nucleotides not matched to a gene: 5. CDR3 length: 14 amino acids. The DNA of the CDR3 is TGCGCCAGCAGCCCCGAGACAGGGTCCTACGAGCAGTACTTC. This gives the protein CASSPETGSYEQYF.

The V call is TRBV9, the J call TRBJ2-1, with 7 bases lining up with TRBD1. Trimming cost V 3 bases and J 0 bases; bases outside gene matches: 6. CDR3 size: 16 residues. Germline V gene lookup returns CDR1 SGDLS and CDR2 YYNGEE. CDR3 nucleotide sequence: TGTGCCAGCAGCGCATTGGACAGGAGCTCCTACAATGAGCAGTTCTTC. This translates into CASSALDRSSYNEQFF.

The gene calls are TRBV5-1 and TRBJ2-1, with D perhaps TRBD1 (5 bases). The CDR3 runs 16 residues. Germline CDR1 SGHRS, CDR2 YFSETQ. Between the trimmed V and J ends, which lost 4 bases and 0 bases, there was a span of 14 bases. Here the CDR3 DNA reads TGCGCCAGCAGCAAGTCAGGGCCGAACTCCTACAATGAGCAGTTCTTC. Translation gives CASSKSGPNSYNEQFF.

This clonotype has a handful of counts. The chain links TRBV7-4 to TRBJ2-1, with D unclear. The CDR3 is made up of 16 amino acids. Germline loops: CDR1 SGHVT, CDR2 SQSDAQ. V dropped 3 bases and J dropped 0 bases, with 12 bases sitting between them. CDR3 nucleotide sequence: TGTGCCAGCAGCTTGGACGACCCGAGCTCCTACAATGAGCAGTTCTTC. This gives the protein CASSLDDPSSYNEQFF.

The rearrangement links TRBV4-2 to TRBJ2-1; possibly TRBD1 for D (5 bases). This CDR3 region has 14 residues. Germline V gene sequence: CDR1 LGHNA, CDR2 YNFKEQ. V lost 4 bases and J 6 bases, leaving 13 bases between the germline ends. The CDR3 region is CASSPEWGFNEQFF. In nucleotides, the CDR3 is TGTGCCAGCAGCCCCGAGTGGGGCTTCAATGAGCAGTTCTTC.

CDR3 coding DNA: TGCGCCAGCAGCCAAGGACAGGGCCTGGGTGGCACTGAAGCTTTCTTT. Encoded protein: CASSQGQGLGGTEAFF. This sequence joins TRBV5-1 and TRBJ1-1; 8 bases line up with TRBD1. Per the germline V gene, CDR1 is SGHRS and CDR2 is YFSETQ. The CDR3 runs 16 residues. The V segment lost 4 bases and the J segment 4 bases; nucleotides outside the gene matches: 12.

J is TRBJ2-5 and V is TRBV5-4, with TRBD1 identical over 10 bases. The J call is in doubt because the DNA end fits TRBJ2-7 better. The CDR3 has 16 amino acids. Germline V gene sequence: CDR1 SGHNT, CDR2 YYREEE (reference sequence). CDR3 sequence: CASSLGVGTGVYEQYF. CDR3 DNA sequence: TGTGCCAGCAGCTTGGGGGTCGGGACAGGGGTCTACGAGCAGTACTTC.

The J gene is TRBJ2-3, the V gene TRBV11-2; 7 nucleotides agree with TRBD2. CDR3 length: 15 residues. Trimming removed 6 bases from V and 2 bases from J; junction bases left unmatched: 8. Germline CDR1 SGHAT, CDR2 FQNNGV. The CDR3 DNA follows: TGTGCCAGCAGTCTATTTGCGGGGGTCACAGATACGCAGTATTTT. Amino acid sequence: CASSLFAGVTDTQYF.

This clonotype has a handful of counts. The chain employs TRBV6-5 and TRBJ2-7; unclear D gene. Trimming took off 7 bases at V and 0 bases at J, with 19 bases between the two ends. This CDR3 region has 16 residues. CDR1 and CDR2 from the germline V gene are MNHEY and SVGAGI. CDR3 residues: CASTYSRGPLSYEQYF. CDR3 sequence (DNA): TGTGCCAGCACCTACTCCCGCGGTCCCCTCTCCTACGAGCAGTACTTC.

The chain couples TRBV10-3 to TRBJ1-2; 8 nucleotides agree with TRBD1. V trimming: 4 bases; J trimming: 3 bases; junction bases outside the gene matches: 7. There are 15 residues in the CDR3. CDR1 ENHRY and CDR2 SYGVKD come from the germline V gene. Here the CDR3 DNA reads TGTGCCATCAGTGGGGCCGGGACAGGCGACTATGGCTACACCTTC. This gives the protein CAISGAGTGDYGYTF.

The chain joins TRBV6-5 to TRBJ2-5, with 8 bases matching TRBD1. Judging by the DNA end, TRBJ2-7 fits better; the J call may be wrong. The CDR3 extends over 16 amino acids. Per germline, CDR1 MNHEY and CDR2 SVGAGI. The CDR3 coding sequence is TGTGCCAGCAGTTTTGAACAGGGGGACTCTGGGGACGAGCAGTACTTC. This translates into CASSFEQGDSGDEQYF.

The J gene is TRBJ1-2, the V gene TRBV29-1; a possible D gene is TRBD1 (6 bases). Germline V lookup: CDR1 SQVTM, CDR2 ANQGSEA. Trimming pared 3 bases from V and 8 bases from J, leaving 10 bases between. The CDR3 loop spans 11 amino acids. The CDR3 bases are TGCAGCGTTGATGCGGGGGCCGGCTACACCTTC. Translating gives CSVDAGAGYTF.

This sequence joins TRBV12-3 or TRBV12-4 and TRBJ1-1; perhaps TRBD1 as D (5 bases). This CDR3 comprises 14 residues. Trimming removed 5 bases at V and 4 bases at J, with 14 bases between. CDR3 bases: TGTGCCAGCAGTAGCCAGGGTTCATCCACTGAAGCTTTCTTT. It specifies CASSSQGSSTEAFF.

The chain has TRBV10-3 and TRBJ2-1; 7 nucleotides align to TRBD2. The CDR3 has 14 residues. CDR1 is ENHRY, CDR2 SYGVKD, per germline. Unmatched junction bases numbered 5, after V lost 4 bases and J lost 5 bases. CDR3 nucleotides: TGTGCCATCAGTGCCCTAGCGGAAGACAATGAGCAGTTCTTC. It codes for CAISALAEDNEQFF.

J is TRBJ2-3 and V is TRBV5-1; D unresolved. CDR3 length: 17 residues. Germline CDR1 reads SGHRS; CDR2 reads YFSETQ. V was trimmed by 6 bases and J by 6 bases, leaving 26 bases between them. The CDR3 reads CASNFLPGGMSMDTQYF. CDR3 in DNA: TGCGCCAGCAACTTCCTACCGGGTGGCATGAGTATGGATACGCAGTATTTT.